This T cell receptor beta chain was recovered during a study of early T cells in non-severe SARS-CoV-2 infection. Study details: Alpha and beta chains were unpaired, from unsorted whole-blood bulk RNA.

By sample fraction, this clonotype is medium-sized. Its antigen is currently unknown. Trimming took 0 bases from V and 2 from J, leaving 11 bases between them. The CDR3 contains 15 residues. Germline V gives CDR1 MNHEY, CDR2 SMNVEV (reference sequence). Separate cDNA molecules each had unique molecular identifiers attached to them. TCRdb reanalysed the 5' RACE reads using MiXCR and keeps one entry per CDR3 protein. The sample has about 77,000 distinct CDR3 sequences; about a sixth are singletons. Findings and limits, study-wide: Matching with VDJdb favored anti-spike CD8 responses (missing private and CD4 specificities).

The source is an adult who was a healthcare worker with PCR-confirmed SARS-CoV-2 infection or an uninfected control (not recorded which). The chain employs TRBV27 and TRBJ2-7; D may be TRBD1 or TRBD2 (5 bases each). Sequenced sample: whole blood. CDR3 region: CASSLSGTATYEQYF. CDR3 DNA: TGTGCCAGCAGTTTATCGGGGACGGCAACCTACGAGCAGTACTTC.